This T cell receptor (beta chain) was sequenced for a study of cytomegalovirus exposure and HLA in healthy donors. The overall study: The approximately 100 million unique TCR beta sequences, from about 179 million T cells, were found by an earlier analysis. Study observations and caveats: A later examination showed that TCR association rates differed by HLA locus, with DRB1 most and HLA-C fewest. Some V segments, TRBV6-2 and TRBV6-3 among them, were indistinguishable and were therefore excluded.

Donors likely had unrecorded immune exposures despite being nominally healthy when sampled. This clone has only one observation. Its antigen is still unknown. Vbeta (60) and Jbeta (13) primers were used in the PCR. Profiling relied on immunoSEQ multiplex PCR, and the TCRdb table lists in-frame clones only, not all of them. The table shows about 120,000 clones, with 81% occurring only once. V lost 6 bases to trimming and J lost 4 bases, with 16 bases between them. The germline V gene encodes CDR1 MNHEY and CDR2 SVGAGI. This CDR3 spans 15 amino acids. The TCR comes from a man in his late teens or twenties in good health and CMV-seronegative. V and J are TRBV6-5 and TRBJ1-5; perhaps TRBD1 as D (5 bases). The sequencing sample was made of PBMCs. CDR3 DNA: TGTGCCAGCAGCCAGAGTTTTCAGGGTAATCAGCCCCAGCATTTT. It encodes CASSQSFQGNQPQHF.